The 21 T cell receptor beta chains listed next were all sequenced from one sample in a study of regulatory T cells in long-lasting Graves disease. Sample time point: persistent/refractory GD, antithyroid drugs over 5 years with positive TRAb. Scientists built the TCR library using RNA that was extracted from PBMCs. Arm-PCR of CDR3 regions with iRepertoire HTBI primers generated TCR beta libraries. TCRdb redid the calling of the multiplex PCR reads with MiXCR, one entry per CDR3 protein. The repertoire includes about 290,000 distinct CDR3 sequences, 20% to 25% of them detected once, and roughly 50% sits in the top ten. Sample: peripheral blood mononuclear cells (PBMCs), taken when the disease was refractory, from a patient treated with antithyroid drugs. The source is a female donor with Graves disease.

This clonotype appeared many times. V usage is TRBV28 and J usage is TRBJ2-5, with 9 nucleotides matching TRBD1. V lost 6 bases to trimming and J lost 2 bases; unmatched junction nucleotides: 7. In germline, CDR1 is MDHEN, CDR2 SYDVKM. CDR3 size: 15 residues. DNA of the CDR3: TGTGCCAGCAGCAAAAAGACAGGGGGGCAAGAGACCCAGTACTTC. This sequence encodes CASSKKTGGQETQYF.

This clonotype was seen ten or more times. The V and J genes are TRBV11-2 and TRBJ2-5; D gene ambiguous. From germline, CDR1 is SGHAT and CDR2 FQNNGV. Trimming removed 1 base at V and 1 base at J, with 22 bases between. The CDR3 spans 19 residues. CDR3 region: CASSLGALGHSLRQETQYF. The CDR3 bases are TGTGCCAGCAGCTTAGGTGCGCTAGGTCATAGCTTACGCCAAGAGACCCAGTACTTC.

This clonotype was seen ten or more times. V is TRBV7-3 and J is TRBJ2-5, with 11 bases fitting TRBD2. V was pared by 5 bases and J by 5 bases, with 10 bases of the junction left unmatched. Looked up from germline, CDR1 is SGHTA and CDR2 is FQGTGA. The CDR3 length is 16 residues. CDR3 coding DNA: TGTGCCAGCAGCCAGTTAGCGGGAGGGCCGCGTGAGACCCAGTACTTC. It yields the protein CASSQLAGGPRETQYF.

This clonotype occurred many times. This chain joins TRBV19 and TRBJ1-2, with a tentative D call TRBD1 (5 bases). CDR1 and CDR2 (germline): LNHDA, SQIVND (reference sequence). The CDR3 sequence is 13 residues long. V shed 6 bases and J shed 5 bases, with 13 bases lying between them. The CDR3 region is CASSMGPVYGYTF. For the CDR3, the DNA is TGTGCCAGTAGCATGGGACCTGTATATGGCTACACCTTC.

The chain carries TRBV7-9 and TRBJ1-1; D uncertain. V was trimmed by 5 bases and J by 5 bases, leaving 12 bases between them. The CDR3 is 13 residues long. The germline V gene has CDR1 SEHNR and CDR2 FQNEAQ (reference sequence). Written as DNA, the CDR3 is TGTGCCAGCAGCGGGGAGGGCGCGACTGAAGCTTTCTTT. Its protein is CASSGEGATEAFF.

The chain links TRBV20-1 to TRBJ2-2, with 9 bases lining up with TRBD2. V shed 6 bases and J 6 bases; nucleotides not matched to a gene: 5. Germline-derived CDR1 and CDR2 are DFQATT and SNEGSKA (reference sequence). There are 13 residues in the CDR3. This CDR3 is CSAAGGSPGELFF. As DNA, the CDR3 is TGCAGTGCAGCGGGAGGAAGTCCCGGGGAGCTGTTTTTT.

Details on this clonotype: The junction differs from germline at one of its ends, possibly a read error. The gene calls are TRBV11-2 and TRBJ1-1; 12 nucleotides agree with TRBD1. This CDR3 has 16 amino acids. Per germline, CDR1 SGHAT and CDR2 FQNNGV. In nucleotides, the CDR3 is TGTGCCAGCAGTTTAGGGTGGGACAGGGGGCACCACGGGGCTTTCTTT. As protein: CASSLGWDRGHHGAFF.

There are a few counts of this clonotype. The chain links TRBV5-1 to TRBJ2-7, with TRBD2 matching over 13 bases. Germline assignment: CDR1 SGHRS and CDR2 YFSETQ. The CDR3 contains 16 residues. V shed 0 bases, J shed 4 bases, and the junction held 4 bases outside the gene matches. CDR3 sequence reads: CASSLGLAGGQYEQYF. The DNA for the CDR3 is TGCGCCAGCAGCTTGGGACTAGCGGGAGGCCAATACGAGCAGTACTTC. Full variable domain (remainder filled in from reference TRBV5-1 and TRBJ2-7): KAGVTQTPRYLIKTRGQQVTLSCSPISGHRSVSWYQQTPGQGLQFLFEYFSETQRNKGNFPGRFSGRQFSNSRSEMNVSTLELGDSALYLCASSLGLAGGQYEQYFGPGTRLTVT.

This clonotype was detected only a few times. The rearrangement links TRBV6-2 or TRBV6-3 to TRBJ1-5; D not certain. The CDR3 consists of 14 residues. Trimming removed 5 bases from V and 2 bases from J, with 10 bases in between. Germline V gene data show CDR1 as MNHEY and CDR2 as SVGEGT. The CDR3 region has the DNA TGTGCCAGCAGTACCACCGGGCGCAATCAGCCCCAGCATTTT. It codes for CASSTTGRNQPQHF.

This clonotype has ten or more counts. The J gene is TRBJ1-1, the V gene TRBV20-1, with D perhaps TRBD1 (5 bases). Germline V gene data show CDR1 as DFQATT and CDR2 as SNEGSKA (reference sequence). This CDR3 has 14 amino acids. V was cut by 5 bases and J by 5 bases, with 18 bases left in between. The CDR3 protein is CSAGRAGMGTEAFF. The CDR3 DNA is TGCAGTGCTGGACGCGCAGGGATGGGGACTGAAGCTTTCTTT.

The chain has TRBV7-9 and TRBJ2-5; D gene uncertain. TRBJ2-1 matches the DNA end more closely, so the J call is doubtful. There are 15 residues in the CDR3. The V gene's germline CDR1 is SEHNR and CDR2 FQNEAQ (reference sequence). CDR3 amino acids: CASSLEPVGYNEQFF. For the CDR3, the DNA is TGTGCCAGCAGCTTAGAACCAGTGGGTTACAATGAGCAGTTCTTC.

V usage is TRBV28 and J usage is TRBJ2-6, with D unclear. Germline CDR1 is MDHEN and CDR2 is SYDVKM. V was trimmed by 5 bases and J by 0 bases, leaving 11 bases between them. The CDR3 has 16 residues. The CDR3 sequence: CASSPFKVSGANVLTF. Written as DNA, the CDR3 is TGTGCCAGCAGTCCGTTCAAGGTCTCTGGGGCCAACGTCCTGACTTTC.

This clonotype was observed a handful of times. The chain recombines TRBV4-1 with TRBJ1-1; D is perhaps TRBD1 (5 bases). CDR1 and CDR2 from the germline V gene are MGHRA and YSYEKL. This CDR3 has 13 residues. V lost 2 bases, J lost 8 bases, and 12 bases lay in between. CDR3 in DNA: TGCGCCAGCAGCCAAAGCGCCGACAGAGAAGCTTTCTTT. It yields the protein CASSQSADREAFF.

This clonotype has more than one count but fewer than ten. The CDR3 spells CASSLITGAETQYF. The CDR3 DNA is TGTGCCAGCAGCTTAATCACGGGAGCTGAGACCCAGTACTTC. V is TRBV7-9 and J is TRBJ2-5; maybe TRBD2 (6 bases). V shed 2 bases and J shed 5 bases, with 12 bases lying between them. Germline V gives CDR1 SEHNR, CDR2 FQNEAQ (reference sequence). CDR3 size: 14 residues. Full variable domain (remainder filled in from reference TRBV7-9 and TRBJ2-5): DTGVSQNPRHKITKRGQNVTFRCDPISEHNRLYWYRQTLGQGPEFLTYFQNEAQLEKSRLLSDRFSAERPKGSFSTLEIQRTEQGDSAMYLCASSLITGAETQYFGPGTRLLVL.

The chain links TRBV18 to TRBJ2-7; 7 bases are shared with TRBD1. The CDR3 runs to 16 residues. J gave up 6 bases and V 3 bases, and 14 bases lay outside the gene matches. Germline CDR1 KGHSH, CDR2 LQKENI. DNA for the CDR3: TGTGCCAGCTCACCTAGGGACAGCTTGGCGGGCGGCGAGCAGTACTTC. Its translation: CASSPRDSLAGGEQYF.

The rearrangement uses TRBV12-5 and TRBJ2-1; D is undetermined. Trimming took 1 base from V and 8 from J, leaving 3 bases between them. CDR3 length: 11 amino acids. In germline, CDR1 is LGHNT, CDR2 FRNRAP. CDR3: CASGLGDEQFF. Written as DNA, the CDR3 is TGTGCTAGTGGTTTGGGGGATGAGCAGTTCTTC.

The V and J genes are TRBV19 and TRBJ1-2; the D gene is possibly TRBD1 (5 bases). Germline V gene sequence: CDR1 LNHDA, CDR2 SQIVND (reference sequence). The CDR3 is made up of 12 amino acids. The V end lost 9 bases, the J end lost 8 bases, and 16 bases lay between the germline ends. The chain's CDR3 is CARGLRIRGYTF. The DNA of the CDR3 is TGTGCCAGGGGACTGAGAATTCGGGGCTACACCTTC.

This sequence joins TRBV13 and TRBJ2-6, with unresolved D. The germline V gene encodes CDR1 PRHDT and CDR2 FYEKMQ (reference sequence). The CDR3 spans 14 residues. V shed 9 bases and J shed 4 bases, with 13 bases lying between them. CDR3 nucleotides: TGTGCCAGTTCTTTCGGAGCGGGGGCCAACGTCCTGACTTTC. Protein: CASSFGAGANVLTF.

This clonotype has ten or more counts. The chain is built from TRBV28 and TRBJ1-1, with TRBD1 matching 8 bases. The ends lost 3 bases at V and 4 bases at J; junction bases unmatched: 4. The CDR3 contains 14 residues. Germline CDR1 and CDR2: MDHEN and SYDVKM. In nucleotides, the CDR3 is TGTGCCAGCAGTTTGCAGGACAGGGTCACTGAAGCTTTCTTT. Its protein is CASSLQDRVTEAFF.

The rearrangement uses TRBV19 and TRBJ2-2; D is ambiguous. Germline loops: CDR1 LNHDA, CDR2 SQIVND (reference sequence). The CDR3 runs 17 residues. Trimming took 5 bases from V and 3 from J, leaving 19 bases between them. CDR3 in DNA: TGTGCCAGTAGTCCCCCGACGCCCTACGGTGACACCGGGGAGCTGTTTTTT. This codes for CASSPPTPYGDTGELFF.

At least ten counts were recorded for this clonotype. The chain employs TRBV2 and TRBJ2-4; 8 positions match TRBD1. Looked up from germline, CDR1 is SNHLY and CDR2 is FYNNEI. This CDR3 contains 13 residues. After removal of 4 bases from V and 9 bases from J, the junction contained 5 bases not matched to a gene. CDR3 region: CASSGDRRGIQYF. The CDR3 DNA reads as TGTGCCAGCAGTGGGGACAGGAGGGGCATTCAGTACTTC.